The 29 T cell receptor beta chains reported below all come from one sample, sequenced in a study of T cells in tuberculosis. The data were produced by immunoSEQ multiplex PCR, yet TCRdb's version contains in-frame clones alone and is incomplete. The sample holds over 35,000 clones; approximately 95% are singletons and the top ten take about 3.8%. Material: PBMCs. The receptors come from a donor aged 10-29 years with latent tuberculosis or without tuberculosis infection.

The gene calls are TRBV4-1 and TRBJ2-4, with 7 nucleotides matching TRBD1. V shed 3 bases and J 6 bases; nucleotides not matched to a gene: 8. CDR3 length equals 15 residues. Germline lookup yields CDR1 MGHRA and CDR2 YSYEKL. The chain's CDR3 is CASSQTGQGANIQYF. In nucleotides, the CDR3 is TGCGCCAGCAGCCAGACAGGGCAAGGGGCAAACATTCAGTACTTC.

CDR3: CASSLYHRGYGYTF. The CDR3 DNA sequence: TGTGCCAGCAGTTTATATCACAGGGGTTATGGCTACACCTTC. V and J are TRBV27 and TRBJ1-2, with 7 bases fitting TRBD1. Germline V gene data show CDR1 as MNHEY and CDR2 as SMNVEV (reference sequence). This CDR3 region has 14 residues. The trim removed 1 base at V and 5 bases at J, leaving 4 bases unmatched.

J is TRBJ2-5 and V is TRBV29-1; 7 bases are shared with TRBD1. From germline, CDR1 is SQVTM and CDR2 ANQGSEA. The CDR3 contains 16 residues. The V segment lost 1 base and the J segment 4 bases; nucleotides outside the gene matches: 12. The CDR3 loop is CSVEVHSGGLGETQYF. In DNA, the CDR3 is TGCAGCGTTGAAGTTCATTCAGGGGGTTTAGGAGAGACCCAGTACTTC.

CDR3 loop: CASSFSGGETYEQYF. CDR3 nucleotides: TGTGCCAGCAGTTTTAGCGGGGGCGAAACCTACGAGCAGTACTTC. This rearrangement joins TRBV11-2 to TRBJ2-7, with 9 bases that match TRBD2. The V segment lost 6 bases and the J segment 2 bases; nucleotides outside the gene matches: 8. The V gene's germline CDR1 is SGHAT and CDR2 FQNNGV. This CDR3 has 15 residues.

CDR3 bases: TGTGCCAGCAGCTTAGCTGAGGACAGGTTCCTCAAGGGCACTGAAGCTTTCTTT. This sequence encodes CASSLAEDRFLKGTEAFF. The rearrangement joins TRBV7-9 to TRBJ1-1; 7 bases map to TRBD1. The CDR3 runs to 18 residues. CDR1 is SEHNR, CDR2 FQNEAQ, per germline (reference sequence). Losses at the gene ends were 0 bases for V and 4 bases for J; bases not matched to a gene: 14.

The CDR3 protein is CASSPSVGQGADSPLHF. CDR3 bases: TGCGCCAGCAGCCCGAGTGTGGGACAGGGGGCGGATTCACCCCTCCACTTT. The chain uses TRBV5-1 and TRBJ1-6, with TRBD1 matching 12 bases. The germline CDR1 and CDR2 sequences are SGHRS and YFSETQ. CDR3 length: 17 residues. V was pared by 4 bases and J by 8 bases, with 10 bases of the junction left unmatched.

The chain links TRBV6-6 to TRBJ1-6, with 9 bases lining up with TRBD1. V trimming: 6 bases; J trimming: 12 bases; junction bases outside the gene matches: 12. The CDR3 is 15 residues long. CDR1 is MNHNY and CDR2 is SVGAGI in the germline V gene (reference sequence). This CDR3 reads CASRIPGQGVLPLHF. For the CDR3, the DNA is TGTGCCAGCAGAATACCGGGACAGGGCGTCCTACCCCTCCACTTT.

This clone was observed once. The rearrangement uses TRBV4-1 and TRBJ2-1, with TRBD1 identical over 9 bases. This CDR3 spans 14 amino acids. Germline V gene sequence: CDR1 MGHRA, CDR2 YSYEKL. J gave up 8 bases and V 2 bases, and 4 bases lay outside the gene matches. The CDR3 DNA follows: TGCGCCAGCAGCCAATTTACAGGGGGCTATGAGCAGTTCTTC. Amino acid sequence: CASSQFTGGYEQFF.

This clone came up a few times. CDR3 sequence: CSVVSGNVGGNTIYF. CDR3 nucleotides: TGCAGCGTTGTTTCAGGCAATGTCGGCGGAAACACCATATATTTT. The rearrangement uses TRBV29-1 and TRBJ1-3, with D uncertain. Trimming cost V 4 bases and J 4 bases, with 17 bases left between them. Per the germline V gene, CDR1 is SQVTM and CDR2 is ANQGSEA. The CDR3 has 15 amino acids.

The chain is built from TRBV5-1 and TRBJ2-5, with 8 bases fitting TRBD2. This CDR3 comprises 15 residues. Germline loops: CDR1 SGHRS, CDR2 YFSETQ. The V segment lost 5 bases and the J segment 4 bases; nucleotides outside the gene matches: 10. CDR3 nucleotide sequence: TGCGCCAGCAGGTCCGGACTAGCTCTGGCAGAGACCCAGTACTTC. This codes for CASRSGLALAETQYF.

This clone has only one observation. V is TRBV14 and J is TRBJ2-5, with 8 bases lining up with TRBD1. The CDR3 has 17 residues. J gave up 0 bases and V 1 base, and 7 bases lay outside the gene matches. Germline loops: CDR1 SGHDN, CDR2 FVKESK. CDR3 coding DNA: TGTGCCAGCAGCCAAGTCGCTAAGGACAGGGACCAAGAGACCCAGTACTTC. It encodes CASSQVAKDRDQETQYF.

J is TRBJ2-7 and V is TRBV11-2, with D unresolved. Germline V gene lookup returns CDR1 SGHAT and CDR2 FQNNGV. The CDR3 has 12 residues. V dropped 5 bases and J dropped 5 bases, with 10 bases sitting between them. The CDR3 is CASSVSSHEQYF. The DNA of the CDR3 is TGTGCCAGCAGCGTCTCTTCCCACGAGCAGTACTTC.

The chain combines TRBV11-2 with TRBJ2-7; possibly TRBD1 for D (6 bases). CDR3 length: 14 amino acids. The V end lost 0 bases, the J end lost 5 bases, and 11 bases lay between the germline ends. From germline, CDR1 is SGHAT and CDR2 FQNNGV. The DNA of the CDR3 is TGTGCCAGCAGCTTAGAAACAGGGTCCCACGAGCAGTACTTC. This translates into CASSLETGSHEQYF.

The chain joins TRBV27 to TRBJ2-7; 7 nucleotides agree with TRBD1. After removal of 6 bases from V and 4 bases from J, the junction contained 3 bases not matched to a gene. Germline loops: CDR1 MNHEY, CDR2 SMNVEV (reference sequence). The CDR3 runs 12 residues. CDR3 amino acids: CASRTGQYEQYF. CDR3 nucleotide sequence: TGTGCCAGCAGGACAGGGCAATACGAGCAGTACTTC.

The CDR3 DNA sequence: TGTGCCAGCAGTGACCCCGTCGAGGGAGATACGCAGTATTTT. This codes for CASSDPVEGDTQYF. This chain uses TRBV25-1 with TRBJ2-3, with D tentatively TRBD2 (5 bases). V lost 3 bases and J 5 bases, leaving 12 bases between the germline ends. This CDR3 is built from 14 residues. The germline V gene encodes CDR1 MGHDK and CDR2 SYGVNS.

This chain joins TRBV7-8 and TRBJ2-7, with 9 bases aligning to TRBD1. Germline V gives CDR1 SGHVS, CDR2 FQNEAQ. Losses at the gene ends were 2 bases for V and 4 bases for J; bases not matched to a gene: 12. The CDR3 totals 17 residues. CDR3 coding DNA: TGTGCCAGCAGCTTAATTACAGGGGGCATGGTGATTTACGAGCAGTACTTC. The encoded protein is CASSLITGGMVIYEQYF.

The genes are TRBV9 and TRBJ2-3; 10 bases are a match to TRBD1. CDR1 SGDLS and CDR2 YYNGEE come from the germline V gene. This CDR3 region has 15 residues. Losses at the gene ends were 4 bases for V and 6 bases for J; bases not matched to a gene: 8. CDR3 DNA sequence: TGTGCCAGCAGCCCCCGGACAGGGGGAGAGGATACGCAGTATTTT. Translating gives CASSPRTGGEDTQYF.

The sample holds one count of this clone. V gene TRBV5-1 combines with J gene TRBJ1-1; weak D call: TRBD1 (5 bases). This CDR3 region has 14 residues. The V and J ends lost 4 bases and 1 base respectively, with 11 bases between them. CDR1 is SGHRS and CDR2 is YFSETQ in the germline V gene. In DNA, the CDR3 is TGCGCCAGCAGCGGGTCGACAGCGAACACTGAAGCTTTCTTT. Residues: CASSGSTANTEAFF.

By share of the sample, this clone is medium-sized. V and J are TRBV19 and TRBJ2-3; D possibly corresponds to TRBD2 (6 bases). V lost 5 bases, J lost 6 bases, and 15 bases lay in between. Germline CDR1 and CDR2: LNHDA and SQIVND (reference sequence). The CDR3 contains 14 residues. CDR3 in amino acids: CASSPRGYGDTQYF. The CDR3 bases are TGTGCCAGTAGTCCGCGGGGATATGGGGATACGCAGTATTTT.

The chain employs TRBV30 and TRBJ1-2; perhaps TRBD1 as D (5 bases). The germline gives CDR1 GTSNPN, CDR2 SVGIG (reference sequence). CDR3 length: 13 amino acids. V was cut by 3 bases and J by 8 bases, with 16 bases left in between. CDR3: CAWRGWGKGGYTF. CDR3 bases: TGTGCCTGGAGGGGTTGGGGCAAGGGCGGCTACACCTTC.

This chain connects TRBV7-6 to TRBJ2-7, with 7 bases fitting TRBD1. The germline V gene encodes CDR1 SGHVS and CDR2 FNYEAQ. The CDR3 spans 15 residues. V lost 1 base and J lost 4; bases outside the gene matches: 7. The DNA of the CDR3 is TGTGCCAGCAGCTTAGACAGGGGAATGTTTTACGAGCAGTACTTC. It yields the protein CASSLDRGMFYEQYF.

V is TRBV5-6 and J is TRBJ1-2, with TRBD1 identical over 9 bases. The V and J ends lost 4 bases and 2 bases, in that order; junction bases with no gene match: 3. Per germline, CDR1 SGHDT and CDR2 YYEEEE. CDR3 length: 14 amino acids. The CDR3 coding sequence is TGTGCCAGCAGCAAAGGGACAGGGAACTATGGCTACACCTTC. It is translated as CASSKGTGNYGYTF.

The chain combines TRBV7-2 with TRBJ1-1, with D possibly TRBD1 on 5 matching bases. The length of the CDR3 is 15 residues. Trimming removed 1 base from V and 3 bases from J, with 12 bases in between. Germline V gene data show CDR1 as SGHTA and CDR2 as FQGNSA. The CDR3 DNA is TGTGCCAGCAGCTTAGTTGCAGGGATGTACACTGAAGCTTTCTTT. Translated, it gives CASSLVAGMYTEAFF.

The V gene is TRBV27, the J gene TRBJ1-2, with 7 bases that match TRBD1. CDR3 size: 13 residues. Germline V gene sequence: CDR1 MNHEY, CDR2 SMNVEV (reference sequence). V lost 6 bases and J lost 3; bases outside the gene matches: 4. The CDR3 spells CASRFTGDYGYTF. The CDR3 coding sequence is TGTGCCAGCAGGTTTACAGGGGACTATGGCTACACCTTC.

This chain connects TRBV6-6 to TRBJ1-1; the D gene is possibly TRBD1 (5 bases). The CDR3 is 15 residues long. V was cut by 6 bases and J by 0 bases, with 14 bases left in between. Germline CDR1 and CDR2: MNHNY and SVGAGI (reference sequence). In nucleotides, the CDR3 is TGTGCCAGCAGGTTTTCGGGGGGTATGAACACTGAAGCTTTCTTT. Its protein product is CASRFSGGMNTEAFF.

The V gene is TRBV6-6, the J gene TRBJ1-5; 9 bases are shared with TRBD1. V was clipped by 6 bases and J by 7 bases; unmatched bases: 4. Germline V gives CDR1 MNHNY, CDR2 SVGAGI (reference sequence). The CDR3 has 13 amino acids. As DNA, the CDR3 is TGTGCCAGCAGCGAGGACAGGGGACAGCCCCAGCATTTT. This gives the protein CASSEDRGQPQHF.

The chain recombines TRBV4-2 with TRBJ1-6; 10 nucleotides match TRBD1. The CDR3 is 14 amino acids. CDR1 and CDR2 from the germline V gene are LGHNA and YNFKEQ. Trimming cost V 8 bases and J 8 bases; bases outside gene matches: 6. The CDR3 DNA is TGTGCCAGCGAAACCGGGACAGGGGATTCACCCCTCCACTTT. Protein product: CASETGTGDSPLHF.

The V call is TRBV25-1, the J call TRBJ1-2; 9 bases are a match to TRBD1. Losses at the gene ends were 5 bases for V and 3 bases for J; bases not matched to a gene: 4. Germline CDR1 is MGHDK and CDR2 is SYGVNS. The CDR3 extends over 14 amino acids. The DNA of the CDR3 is TGTGCCAGCAGTACACAGGGGGCGGACTATGGCTACACCTTC. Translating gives CASSTQGADYGYTF.

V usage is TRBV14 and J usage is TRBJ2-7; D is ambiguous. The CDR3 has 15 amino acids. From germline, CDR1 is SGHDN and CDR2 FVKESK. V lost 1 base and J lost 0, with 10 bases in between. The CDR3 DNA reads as TGTGCCAGCAGCCAAGCACGGAGAAACTCCTACGAGCAGTACTTC. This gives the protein CASSQARRNSYEQYF. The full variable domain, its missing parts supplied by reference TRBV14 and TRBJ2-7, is EAGVTQFPSHSVIEKGQTVTLRCDPISGHDNLYWYRRVMGKEIKFLLHFVKESKQDESGMPNNRFLAERTGGTYSTLKVQPAELEDSGVYFCASSQARRNSYEQYFGPGTRLTVT.